This paragraph reports one T cell receptor (beta chain). These data are taken from a study of blood T cell repertoires in COVID-19. Study-wide background: Spain, Italy and the United States supplied samples that represented acute and convalescent COVID-19. Sample material is recorded as cDNA or gDNA derived from T cells, B-cell-depleted T cells, or PBMCs.

The CDR3 covers 13 residues. The V gene lost 4 bases and the J gene lost 0 bases, with 3 bases spanning the gap. Looked up from germline, CDR1 is SGHAT and CDR2 is FQNNGV. Clones were read by immunoSEQ multiplex PCR, and TCRdb kept only the in-frame ones, dropping some. The table lists tens of thousands of clones, 82% of them singletons. The specimen was peripheral blood. The sequence was obtained from a woman aged 70-85 years with acute or convalescent COVID-19. The chain is built from TRBV11-2 and TRBJ2-2; D unclear. Written as DNA, the CDR3 is TGTGCCAGCAGCTCCTCGAACACCGGGGAGCTGTTTTTT. Translating it yields CASSSSNTGELFF.